This T cell receptor beta chain emerged from a study of T-cell memory formation after mild COVID-19. Each CDR3 protein is one row after TCRdb ran MiXCR on the 5' RACE reads. The table records over 70,000 distinct CDR3 sequences, over 13% of them present only once. The ends were cut back, 6 bases at V and 4 bases at J, with 10 bases in the middle. CDR3 size: 14 residues. The germline V gene has CDR1 LNHDA and CDR2 SQIVND (reference sequence). This chain uses TRBV19 with TRBJ1-6; D ambiguous. Specimen: PBMCs or a T cell subset sorted from them (not recorded which). The TCR originated in a man in his late teens or twenties who had mild COVID-19 (a few samples of this study predate the infection). Cell type and time point are not known. The CDR3 nucleotides are TGTGCCAGTAGCACGGACGGATATAATTCACCCCTCCACTTT. This encodes CASSTDGYNSPLHF. Drawing the rest from reference TRBV19 and TRBJ1-6, the complete variable domain is DGGITQSPKYLFRKEGQNVTLSCEQNLNHDAMYWYRQDPGQGLRLIYYSQIVNDFQKGDIAEGYSVSREKKESFPLTVTSAQKNPTAFYLCASSTDGYNSPLHFGNGTRLTVT.